The present TCR beta chain was sequenced within a study of T cell responses to AZD1222 COVID-19 vaccine. Study results and caveats: Donors, mostly white British, included more females; clonal diversity was possibly underestimated. Nearly half of spike-specific TCRs reportedly target variant regions that are unmutated in the B.1.351 and B.1.1.7 variants. The study sampled repertoires only after the peak T cell response. Dominant CD4 TCR responses targeted spike regions 160-218 and 743-854.

V dropped 0 bases and J dropped 1 base, with 3 bases sitting between them. This CDR3 has 13 residues. Germline V gene sequence: CDR1 SGHRS, CDR2 YFSETQ. This clone was detected only once. Its antigen is as yet unknown. Profiling relied on immunoSEQ multiplex PCR, and the TCRdb table lists in-frame clones only, not all of them. The table lists about 90,000 clones, approximately 81% of them singletons. The sequenced sample was peripheral blood, obtained 28 days after the second AZD1222 dose. The J gene is TRBJ2-3, the V gene TRBV5-1; D ambiguous. This receptor was obtained from an adult who received the AZD1222 COVID-19 vaccine. The CDR3 region is CASSLEGTDTQYF. The CDR3 DNA reads TGCGCCAGCAGCTTGGAGGGCACAGATACGCAGTATTTT.